The present entry profiles one T cell receptor (beta chain) with its context. As yet, its antigen is unknown. As to treatment: some 19 received Ad26.COV2.S at low or high dose, single or two shots; 5 received placebo; per-sample allocation not given. Sampling was performed 63 days after the first vaccine or placebo injection. The donor's status was that of an adult aged 18-55 years in Boston. The record originates from a study of Ad26.COV2.S vaccination and SARS-CoV-2 variants. Study-wide context: Once or twice, 56 days apart, Ad26.COV2.S was delivered intramuscularly.

General study findings and limits: Reports say spike-specific CD8+ and CD4+ T cell responses covered substantial breadth after vaccination. Using TCR breadth and depth analyses may have led to underestimated total T cell responses.

Libraries were prepared by immunoSEQ multiplex PCR; TCRdb keeps only in-frame clonotypes and omits some of them. Of around 310,000 clones in the sample, roughly 90% were seen once. CDR1 is MNHEY, CDR2 SMNVEV, per germline (reference sequence). CDR3 size: 16 residues. The J segment lost 2 bases and the V segment lost 1 base, leaving 3 bases of the junction unmatched. The TCR originated in a person aged 18-65 years who received the Ad26.COV2.S COVID-19 vaccine or a placebo. Source: peripheral blood, taken in a trial of Ad26.COV2.S vaccine versus placebo. The V gene is TRBV27, the J gene TRBJ2-1, with 9 bases matching TRBD2. The CDR3 DNA sequence: TGTGCCAGCAGTTTATTGACTAGCGGCACCTACAATGAGCAGTTCTTC. Translated, it gives CASSLLTSGTYNEQFF.